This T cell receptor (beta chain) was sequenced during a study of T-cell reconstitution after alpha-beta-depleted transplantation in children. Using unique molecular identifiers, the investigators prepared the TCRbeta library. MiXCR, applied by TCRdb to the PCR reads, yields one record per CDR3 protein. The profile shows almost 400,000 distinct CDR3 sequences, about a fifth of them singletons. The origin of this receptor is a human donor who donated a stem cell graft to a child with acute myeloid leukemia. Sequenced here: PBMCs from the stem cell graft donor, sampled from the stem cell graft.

The CDR3 region is CASSPQRGREQYF. In DNA form, the CDR3 reads TGTGCCAGCAGCCCCCAGAGGGGACGCGAGCAGTACTTC. V usage is TRBV7-9 and J usage is TRBJ2-7, with D perhaps matching TRBD1 or TRBD2 (5 bases each). The CDR3 contains 13 residues. Between the trimmed V and J ends, which lost 5 bases and 6 bases, there was a span of 14 bases. CDR1 is SEHNR, CDR2 FQNEAQ, per germline (reference sequence).